The sequence of this T cell receptor beta chain was determined in a study of blood T cell repertoires in COVID-19. Study-level background: Sources were T cells, B-cell-depleted T cells, or PBMCs; the material itself was cDNA or gDNA.

Study processing details: The authors estimated nucleated cell counts from reference gene primer amplification. Using immunoSEQ multiplex PCR, the repertoire was profiled, and TCRdb retains in-frame clones only, with some absent. V, J and clone size are those of that table, while D and trimming were read from the DNA. The data show 160,000 or so clones, under 95% seen once. V lost 3 bases to trimming and J lost 5 bases; unmatched junction nucleotides: 0. Per the germline V gene, CDR1 is KGHSH and CDR2 is LQKENI. The CDR3 runs to 14 residues. The sample taken for sequencing was peripheral blood. This receptor was taken from a man aged 55 to 69 with active or convalescent COVID-19. The V gene is TRBV18, the J gene TRBJ2-2; 10 bases are shared with TRBD1. The CDR3 DNA follows: TGTGCCAGCTCACCGGGACAGGGGACCGGGGAGCTGTTTTTT. Translated: CASSPGQGTGELFF.